This TCR beta chain originates from a study of CD8+ T cells in alopecia areata. Study in general: By percentage of affected scalp area, the severity of treated patients was scored.

A note on this clone: Antigen unknown.

As for treatment: oral pan-JAK inhibitor, 5-10 mg twice daily. Germline lookup yields CDR1 GTSNPN and CDR2 SVGIG (reference sequence). The CDR3 length is 13 residues. Trimming removed 4 bases at V and 7 bases at J, with 13 bases between. Study-wide results and caveats: Treatment with tofacitinib significantly lowered scalp clonality and reduced expanded CD8+ clones among the top 100. In scalp and blood, many expanded lesional clones persisted during tofacitinib. Mouse data revealed clearer TCR sharing than patient data did, a gap possibly tied to HLA.

The sequencing template was cDNA reverse transcribed from extracted RNA. Produced via immunoSEQ multiplex PCR; TCRdb's table is partial and in-frame only. The repertoire holds 120,000 or so clones, about 59% seen once, with around 5.7% in the top ten. The chain recombines TRBV30 with TRBJ1-4; the D gene is possibly TRBD1 (6 bases). Sequencing was performed on CD4+ T cells sorted from blood, taken at week 4, from a patient treated with tofacitinib. This sequence originates from a human donor with alopecia areata. The CDR3 coding sequence is TGTGCCTGGAACAGGGTTACTGGTGAAAAACTGTTTTTT. Amino acids: CAWNRVTGEKLFF.